A selection of T cell receptor beta chains follows, all from one sample in a study of shared clonotypes between healthy human individuals. The assay was immunoSEQ multiplex PCR, and TCRdb's table has in-frame clones only and misses some. The profile shows roughly 1 million clones, 78% of them singletons. Input material: memory CD4+ T cells from PBMCs. The receptors were sampled from a man younger than 35 in good health. Some clones in this sample may be carry-over from other donors' samples. Both conserved end residues are part of each CDR3. D genes are given only for firm matches. Some rows mark clone size as missing; the rest say once, few, many or name a class of expanded clone.

TRBD1,TRBJ1-3,NA,TRBV5-6,TGTGCCAGCAGCCCACAGGGGGCGAATGGAAACACCATATATTTT,CASSPQGANGNTIYF
NA,TRBJ2-7,NA,TRBV4-3,TGCGCCAGCAGCCAAGACCCAGGAGGGCTGGGCGAGCAGTACTTC,CASSQDPGGLGEQYF
NA,TRBJ1-4,NA,TRBV5-6,TGTGCCAGCAGCTTGGCCTCTGGGCGCTGGGAAAAACTGTTTTTT,CASSLASGRWEKLFF
NA,TRBJ2-7,NA,TRBV6-6,TGTGCCAGCAGTTACTCAGTCTGGAGGGCCAAGGACGAGCAGTACTTC,CASSYSVWRAKDEQYF
NA,TRBJ1-5,few,TRBV5-8,TGTGCCAGCAGCTTGCGGCAGGCCCATCAGCCCCAGCATTTT,CASSLRQAHQPQHF
TRBD1,TRBJ2-1,NA,TRBV7-3,TGTGCCAGCAGCCGGGCGGGGACAGGCAGTAATGAGCAGTTCTTC,CASSRAGTGSNEQFF
NA,TRBJ1-1,few,TRBV2,TGTGCCAGCAGGGGCCCGATGAACACTGAAGCTTTCTTT,CASRGPMNTEAFF
NA,TRBJ1-6,NA,TRBV30,TGTGCCTGGAGTGTAAAACGCGAGGTACCACCCCTCCACTTT,CAWSVKREVPPLHF
TRBD1,TRBJ2-3,NA,TRBV9,TGTGCCAGCAGCGTAGGGGCGACAGGGGCCACAGATACGCAGTATTTT,CASSVGATGATDTQYF
TRBD2,TRBJ2-3,NA,TRBV10-3,TGTGCCATCAGTGAGTCTCTTTTCGGGAGGGCCACAGATACGCAGTATTTT,CAISESLFGRATDTQYF
TRBD2,TRBJ2-7,NA,TRBV7-7,TGTGCCAGCAGCTCACTATGGGGAATCACTAGCGGTTCGTTCTCCTACGAGCAGTACTTC,CASSSLWGITSGSFSYEQYF